This paragraph reports one T cell receptor (beta chain). CDR3 length equals 14 residues. Germline values: CDR1 ENHRY, CDR2 SYGVKD. Trimming took 2 bases from V and 7 from J, leaving 14 bases between them. This entry comes from a study of control samples from healthy donors and cancer patients. Sequencing used immunoSEQ multiplex PCR; TCRdb keeps in-frame clones, though not all of them. This sample has under 60,000 clones; around 94% occur once, and the top ten carry 3.5% to 4%. This chain joins TRBV10-3 and TRBJ1-1, with D maybe TRBD1 (5 bases). The clonotype comes from a man aged 25-40 years in good health. Material: blood. The CDR3 loop is CAISEEGTIGEAFF. In DNA form, the CDR3 reads TGTGCCATCAGTGAGGAGGGGACGATAGGTGAAGCTTTCTTT.